This T cell receptor beta chain was captured in a study of blood T cell repertoires in COVID-19. Study at large: Whether acute or convalescent, the COVID-19 samples came from the United States, Italy and Spain. PBMCs, B-cell-depleted T cells, or T cells provided the cDNA or gDNA that made up the material.

Authors' data handling: The assay estimated nucleated cells by amplifying reference gene primers. Profiling relied on immunoSEQ multiplex PCR, and the TCRdb table lists in-frame clones only, not all of them. The DNA was the basis for D and trimming; V, J and clone size are from that table. The table includes some 150,000 clones, approximately 84% detected once. The sequence derives from a man aged 40-50 years with acute or convalescent COVID-19. Sequences were obtained from peripheral blood.

The DNA of the CDR3 is TGTGCCAGCAGACAACTCGGGGTTAGCACAGATACGCAGTATTTT. As protein: CASRQLGVSTDTQYF. The J gene is TRBJ2-3, the V gene TRBV6-5, with D perhaps TRBD2 (5 bases). V was trimmed by 6 bases and J by 0 bases, leaving 13 bases between them. Per germline, CDR1 MNHEY and CDR2 SVGAGI. This CDR3 contains 15 residues.